Presented here are 22 T cell receptor beta chains from one specimen sequenced in a study of siplizumab effects on memory and regulatory T cells. Their antigen targets remain unknown. This table comes from immunoSEQ multiplex PCR, and its TCRdb copy is limited to in-frame clones, with some not included. The data contain 15,000 or so clones, over 40% of them singletons. Cells from the mixed lymphocyte reaction were cocultured for less than 7 days at 37°C. The material sequenced was CFSE-low (dividing) CD4+ T cells sorted from an allogeneic mixed lymphocyte reaction. Every receptor here comes from a human donor in good health; the cells came from an allogeneic mixed lymphocyte reaction. Some clones in this sample may be carry-over from other donors' samples.

The chain links TRBV25-1 to TRBJ2-3, with a weak D call TRBD1 (6 bases). Germline values: CDR1 MGHDK, CDR2 SYGVNS. Trimming pared 1 base from V and 4 bases from J, leaving 18 bases between. The CDR3 totals 17 residues. CDR3 in amino acids: CASSESWLTGRADTQYF. The DNA of the CDR3 is TGTGCCAGCAGTGAATCGTGGCTAACAGGGCGAGCAGATACGCAGTATTTT.

This clone was detected only a few times. The chain links TRBV18 to TRBJ2-4; D may be TRBD2 (6 bases). Germline assignment: CDR1 KGHSH and CDR2 LQKENI. Deletions cut 2 bases from V and 0 bases from J, with 11 bases between. This CDR3 spans 16 amino acids. CDR3 sequence reads: CASSPGRTLAKNIQYF. The CDR3 bases are TGTGCCAGCTCACCAGGGAGGACCCTAGCCAAAAACATTCAGTACTTC.

By share, this clone counts as medium-sized. This chain uses TRBV27 with TRBJ1-1, with D unclear. In germline, CDR1 is MNHEY, CDR2 SMNVEV (reference sequence). The CDR3 totals 13 residues. V was cut by 3 bases and J by 2 bases, with 7 bases left in between. CDR3 loop: CASSFVINTEAFF. The CDR3 region has the DNA TGTGCCAGCAGTTTCGTAATCAACACTGAAGCTTTCTTT.

This clone was recorded a few times. The rearrangement links TRBV27 to TRBJ2-1, with 9 positions matching TRBD1. The V segment lost 3 bases and the J segment 7 bases; nucleotides outside the gene matches: 4. From germline, CDR1 is MNHEY and CDR2 SMNVEV (reference sequence). The CDR3 is made up of 14 amino acids. The CDR3 region is CASSFLGQGNEQFF. For the CDR3, the DNA is TGTGCCAGCAGTTTCTTGGGACAGGGTAATGAGCAGTTCTTC.

The chain couples TRBV19 to TRBJ1-1, with 8 bases matching TRBD1. CDR1 is LNHDA, CDR2 SQIVND, per germline (reference sequence). Trimming took 5 bases from V and 4 from J; bases not matched to a gene: 9. The CDR3 consists of 15 residues. The CDR3 reads CASSPRTGMGTEAFF. The CDR3 DNA sequence: TGTGCCAGTAGTCCGAGGACAGGGATGGGCACTGAAGCTTTCTTT.

The genes are TRBV7-2 and TRBJ2-7; TRBD2 matches 8 bases. V was pared by 3 bases and J by 5 bases, with 9 bases of the junction left unmatched. Germline V gives CDR1 SGHTA, CDR2 FQGNSA. The CDR3 is made up of 15 amino acids. The CDR3, as DNA: TGTGCCAGCAGCTTGACGGGAGGGCCATTCCACGAGCAGTACTTC. Translated: CASSLTGGPFHEQYF.

This chain links TRBV7-2 with TRBJ2-7; no firm D call. V shed 5 bases and J shed 6 bases, with 11 bases lying between them. The CDR3 runs to 12 residues. The germline gives CDR1 SGHTA, CDR2 FQGNSA. The chain's CDR3 is CASSLQLPEQYF. CDR3 nucleotide sequence: TGTGCCAGCAGCCTGCAACTACCCGAGCAGTACTTC.

This clone was detected many times. In DNA form, the CDR3 reads TGCAGCGTCGGTACGGGAGTTAGGGGTCCAGATACGCAGTATTTT. It translates to CSVGTGVRGPDTQYF. The V call is TRBV29-1, the J call TRBJ2-3, with D possibly matching TRBD2 (6 bases). This CDR3 contains 15 residues. Germline CDR1 reads SQVTM; CDR2 reads ANQGSEA. V shed 6 bases and J shed 4 bases, with 20 bases lying between them.

This clone appeared a single time. This chain links TRBV10-1 with TRBJ2-1; D not resolved. Trimming removed 3 bases from V and 7 bases from J, with 10 bases in between. Germline V gene lookup returns CDR1 WNHNN and CDR2 SYGVQD (reference sequence). This CDR3 comprises 13 residues. CDR3 residues: CASSEKRKNEQFF. CDR3 in DNA: TGCGCCAGCAGTGAAAAGCGAAAAAATGAGCAGTTCTTC.

This clone was seen a few times. The V gene is TRBV18, the J gene TRBJ2-1; 8 nucleotides align to TRBD2. Germline assignment: CDR1 KGHSH and CDR2 LQKENI. The V segment lost 3 bases and the J segment 2 bases; nucleotides outside the gene matches: 6. The CDR3 covers 16 residues. The chain's CDR3 is CASSPNQGLAYNEQFF. CDR3 coding DNA: TGTGCCAGCTCACCGAACCAGGGACTAGCCTACAATGAGCAGTTCTTC.

The chain joins TRBV5-6 to TRBJ2-2; D may be TRBD1 (6 bases). The V end was cut by 2 bases, the J end by 3 bases, with 11 bases between. Germline V CDR1 and CDR2: SGHDT, YYEEEE. The CDR3 is 15 amino acids. The CDR3 sequence is CASSFWGPDTGELFF. CDR3 sequence (DNA): TGTGCCAGCAGCTTTTGGGGGCCGGACACCGGGGAGCTGTTTTTT. Full variable domain (missing parts from reference TRBV5-6 and TRBJ2-2): DAGVTQSPTHLIKTRGQQVTLRCSPKSGHDTVSWYQQALGQGPQFIFQYYEEEERQRGNFPDRFSGHQFPNYSSELNVNALLLGDSALYLCASSFWGPDTGELFFGEGSRLTVL.

This clone came up a few times. The chain employs TRBV2 and TRBJ1-5; the D is unclear. This CDR3 contains 13 residues. The germline CDR1 and CDR2 sequences are SNHLY and FYNNEI. V shed 7 bases and J shed 5 bases, with 12 bases lying between them. CDR3 protein: CASKVQWDQPQHF. DNA for the CDR3: TGTGCCAGCAAGGTACAATGGGATCAGCCCCAGCATTTT. The complete variable domain, with remaining parts taken from reference TRBV2 and TRBJ1-5, reads EPEVTQTPSHQVTQMGQEVILRCVPISNHLYFYWYRQILGQKVEFLVSFYNNEISEKSEIFDDQFSVERPDGSNFTLKIRSTKLEDSAMYFCASKVQWDQPQHFGDGTRLSIL.

The V gene is TRBV12-5, the J gene TRBJ2-2; D is undetermined. Trimming removed 0 bases at V and 6 bases at J, with 5 bases between. From germline, CDR1 is LGHNT and CDR2 FRNRAP. The CDR3 consists of 13 residues. CDR3 sequence (DNA): TGTGCTAGTGGTTTGGTAGGGTCCGGGGAGCTGTTTTTT. Protein: CASGLVGSGELFF.

By sample fraction, this clone is medium-sized. V usage is TRBV7-6 and J usage is TRBJ2-5; tentatively, D is TRBD2 (6 bases). Trimming cost V 1 base and J 7 bases, with 16 bases left between them. Germline V CDR1 and CDR2: SGHVS, FNYEAQ. The CDR3 runs to 15 residues. Here the CDR3 DNA reads TGTGCCAGCAGCTTAGTTCTGTTGACCGGGGGGACCCAGTACTTC. Its translation is CASSLVLLTGGTQYF.

The genes are TRBV28 and TRBJ1-4, with 8 bases matching TRBD1. V gave up 5 bases and J gave up 8 bases; unmatched junction bases: 7. CDR1 is MDHEN, CDR2 SYDVKM, per germline. There are 14 residues in the CDR3. The CDR3 loop reads CASSPDRVREKLFF. The CDR3 coding sequence is TGTGCCAGCAGTCCGGACAGGGTGAGAGAAAAACTGTTTTTT.

The chain uses TRBV5-1 and TRBJ2-5, with unresolved D. Germline V gene sequence: CDR1 SGHRS, CDR2 YFSETQ. The CDR3 loop spans 12 amino acids. V dropped 2 bases and J dropped 4 bases, with 6 bases sitting between them. As DNA, the CDR3 is TGCGCCAGCAGCTTAGGTTCAGAGACCCAGTACTTC. Protein: CASSLGSETQYF.

This clone was seen only a few times. This rearrangement joins TRBV7-9 to TRBJ2-1; maybe TRBD1 (5 bases). There are 13 residues in the CDR3. Trimming cost V 4 bases and J 2 bases, with 6 bases left between them. Germline V gene sequence: CDR1 SEHNR, CDR2 FQNEAQ (reference sequence). CDR3 nucleotides: TGTGCCAGCAGCTCAGGGACCTACAATGAGCAGTTCTTC. It yields the protein CASSSGTYNEQFF.

CDR3: CAWSGSRQTFYGYTF. The CDR3, as DNA: TGTGCCTGGAGTGGTTCGAGGCAGACTTTCTATGGCTACACCTTC. J is TRBJ1-2 and V is TRBV30, with D unresolved. CDR3 length equals 15 residues. V was trimmed by 1 base and J by 4 bases, leaving 16 bases between them. Looked up from germline, CDR1 is GTSNPN and CDR2 is SVGIG (reference sequence).

The chain is built from TRBV7-8 and TRBJ2-7; 9 bases match TRBD1. Germline V gives CDR1 SGHVS, CDR2 FQNEAQ. After removal of 7 bases from V and 5 bases from J, the junction contained 9 bases not matched to a gene. The CDR3 loop spans 14 amino acids. The CDR3 protein is CASIRQGGPHEQYF. The CDR3 nucleotides read TGTGCCAGCATACGACAGGGGGGTCCCCACGAGCAGTACTTC.

This clone is classed as medium-sized. The chain couples TRBV14 to TRBJ1-2; D gene unclear. V lost 0 bases, J lost 8 bases, and 10 bases lay in between. This CDR3 has 13 amino acids. CDR1 SGHDN and CDR2 FVKESK come from the germline V gene. CDR3 sequence (DNA): TGTGCCAGCAGCCAAGAGGAACACCAGGGCTACACCTTC. Protein product: CASSQEEHQGYTF.

This clone has a handful of counts. The chain carries TRBV19 and TRBJ1-2; D is undetermined. Germline CDR1 reads LNHDA; CDR2 reads SQIVND (reference sequence). Trimming removed 3 bases from V and 8 bases from J, with 13 bases in between. This CDR3 spans 13 amino acids. The CDR3 sequence: CASSMGGTRGYTF. The CDR3 DNA sequence: TGTGCCAGTAGTATGGGAGGAACCAGGGGCTACACCTTC.

This clone was seen more than once but under ten times. The chain links TRBV5-5 to TRBJ1-2; 8 bases map to TRBD1. The V gene end was trimmed by 0 bases and the J gene end by 4 bases; junction bases not matched to a gene: 2. CDR1 is SGHKS, CDR2 YYEKEE, per germline (reference sequence). The CDR3 has 14 residues. The CDR3 spells CASSLEGQVYGYTF. In DNA form, the CDR3 reads TGTGCCAGCAGCTTGGAGGGACAGGTCTATGGCTACACCTTC.